This record covers a single T cell receptor (beta chain). The specificity of this receptor is unknown. Per-nucleotide qualities are absent, and no much larger clonotype sits a single base away. The record originates from a study of cytomegalovirus exposure and HLA in healthy donors (dated by TCRdb to 2017 to 2019). Regarding the study in general: In an earlier analysis of 450 to 750 of the donors, approximately 260 Gb of sequence data and 90 million to 120 million unique TCR beta sequences from about 179 million T cells were reported. An early release covering 550 to 700 HLA-typed donors comprised 250 to 350 gigabases of sequencing data and around 85 million unique TCR sequences. Among the roughly 380 genotyped donors, about 85% belonged to the genetic ancestry cluster associated with self-reported Caucasian donors. The study was designed to test whether signatures of past pathogen exposure could be identified by cataloging public T cell receptors. Using immunosequencing, the study profiled T cell repertoires from 640 or so subjects and related those repertoires to cytomegalovirus serostatus. Along with the roughly 710-subject first cohort, a separate validation cohort of 120 different subjects was used. To predict cytomegalovirus infection status, the study combined high-throughput TCR immunosequencing, statistical association of individual TCRs with disease status, and machine learning. To study patterns of TCR occurrence, a later analysis re-analyzed previously published TCR beta repertoires from 700 or so donors and added high-resolution HLA genotyping. In the later analysis, no new phenotypic data were used to find candidate immune exposures; instead, reliance was placed on TCR beta sequences and their occurrence across donors. In an earlier analysis of several hundred of the donors, high-throughput TCR beta sequencing was used to judge whether each TCR beta V gene segment behaved as functional or pseudogenic. Donor age, sex, ethnicity and CMV serostatus were collected together with the repertoire data. Genome-wide SNP genotypes for about 60% of the roughly 670 donors were used in a later genetic analysis, which treated that subset as a discovery cohort. Every repertoire in the discovery cohort had been generated on one and the same sequencing platform. HLA typing covered class I and class II loci at four-digit resolution. The number of donors typed differed by locus, with roughly 629-640 for A, B, C, DRB1 and DQB1, about 500 for DQA1, approximately 570 for DPA1, and under 490 for DPB1. Because of strong linkage in the cohort, 4 to 6 DR-DQ haplotypes were treated as single units for association and clustering. Among about 410 genotyped donors of the cohort, an average of roughly 230,000 unique TCR beta nucleotide sequences was sequenced per donor, of which roughly 17% were non-productive. Broad study findings and their caveats: The authors suggested that the approach could potentially be generalized to other disease states and immunological phenotypes. A further reported finding was that TCR beta sequences accurately predicted the HLA-A and HLA-B alleles for most subjects in the first cohort. In an earlier analysis of about 540 of the donors, most TCR beta V segments were observed in productive rearrangements about 87% or about 30% of the time, broadly matching IMGT annotations. The cohort was sequenced for TCR beta chains only, and without alpha or paired-chain data the features that could be detected were limited. For the cohort, immune exposure information was limited to CMV serostatus. When HLA alleles, especially DR and DQ, strongly co-occurred, attributing TCR associations to individual alleles was difficult. Most TCR sequences were seen in very few donors, while some public TCRs were found in many individuals. In a later genetic analysis, fewer N-insertions in productive TCRs were reported among donors in an Asian-associated ancestry cluster than the roughly 700-donor mean. Presence/absence analyses assumed roughly uniform sequencing depth across donors, an assumption that may not hold. V-gene and J-gene trimming of TCR beta chains was associated with a missense DCLRE1C variant in a later genetic analysis, and the association was replicated in an independent cohort. In a later analysis, the rate of TCR association differed among HLA loci, with DRB1 alleles having the most associated TCRs and HLA-C alleles having the fewest. Because some donors lacked HLA typing at each locus, the association tests relied only on the typed subset. Linkage disequilibrium might explain the correlated functional status among segregating V segments, but an unknown experimental factor could not be excluded. A later analysis found that most CMV-associated TCR beta chains appeared HLA-restricted, with HLA associations seemingly driven largely by CMV exposure. According to a later analysis, parvovirus B19, influenza, CMV and Epstein-Barr virus appeared linked to several top co-occurrence clusters. Cytomegalovirus status was reported to be diagnosed by the classifier with high specificity and sensitivity in both the original and validation cohorts. In vitro tests confirmed that a few of the cytomegalovirus-associated TCR beta chains recognize cytomegalovirus antigens. In a later analysis, some 17,000 TCR beta sequences were associated with specific HLA alleles at a false discovery rate of 0.05. In the study, 150 to 200 TCR beta chains were listed as associated with cytomegalovirus. Because counts were too low, seventeen rarely observed V segments, including chromosome 9 orphons, were left out of the earlier analysis of about 620 of the donors. Some IMGT-functional V segments, including TRBV6-2 and TRBV6-3, could not be distinguished by the 87-base-pair reads and were therefore excluded. A cluster of highly shared sequence variants was judged likely to represent a technical artifact of the sequencing pipeline. In a later analysis, HLA-associated TCR beta chains were found to be more clonally expanded and to have lower generation probabilities than equally common non-associated chains.

Libraries were prepared through the immunoSEQ multiplex PCR assay. For the multiplex PCR, a mixture combining 60 forward primers for TCR Vbeta segments and 13 reverse primers for TCR Jbeta segments was used. Amplification of the CDR3 region of rearranged TCR beta genes was performed with a multiplex PCR assay on genomic DNA. Amplified TCR beta libraries were sequenced as 87-base-pair reads on the Illumina HiSeq System. Turning to the authors' computational methods: In a later analysis, about 80 million unique TCR beta chains were counted across the 650 to 750 repertoires, and approximately 9.9 million of these chains were shared by at least two donors. Raw reads were error-corrected and collapsed into unique sequences by a nearest-neighbor algorithm in which closely related sequences were merged to remove PCR and sequencing errors. V, D and J gene segments were assigned by aligning CDR3 sequences to IMGT reference sequences. For a sequence to be retained, a match of at least six nucleotides was required to both a V gene segment and a J gene segment. A rearrangement counted as productive if the CDR3 had no stop codons and remained in frame with V and J, and every other rearrangement counted as non-productive. CDR3 was defined by IMGT convention, running from the second conserved V-encoded cysteine to the conserved J-encoded phenylalanine. The earlier analysis of more than 450 of the donors excluded sequences that lacked an unambiguous match to a single V gene segment. In an earlier analysis of some 590 of the donors, a V segment was called functional when productive rearrangements were above 56.7%, and segregating when the standard deviation between donors exceeded 5%. A statistical classification framework was built to diagnose cytomegalovirus status from the catalog of TCR beta chain sequences. V and J gene assignment, in a later analysis, came from comparing TCR nucleotide sequences with IMGT/GENE-DB human TR gene sequences. The TCRdist pipeline was used in a later analysis to assign CDR3 sequences and most-parsimonious VDJ recombination scenarios. In a later analysis, each TCR beta chain was defined by its CDR3 amino acid sequence together with its V-gene family, and reads without a unique V-gene family were excluded. As a way to deal with suspected cross-contamination and a sequencing artifact, a later analysis dropped over 550 nucleotide sequences that were highly shared and had low generation probability. A later analysis calculated a clonal expansion index for each public chain from normalized within-repertoire ranks of inferred template counts. A later analysis computed generation probabilities with a VDJ recombination model fitted to out-of-frame rearrangements, and checked the results against IGoR. Hypergeometric tests were used in a later analysis to score TCR-TCR, TCR-HLA and TCR-CMV co-occurrence, with a repertoire-size bias correction applied to the TCR pairs. To estimate false discovery rates, a later analysis permuted the HLA or CMV assignments 20 times. In a later analysis, co-occurring TCRs were grouped with DBSCAN, and TCRdist sequence similarity was added when clustering was performed within HLA-allele-positive subsets. Repertoires with fewer than 30,000 or more than 120,000 public chains were left out of co-occurrence clustering, as were about 5 repertoires with anomalous nucleotide sharing. The table comes from immuneACCESS by way of TCRdb, which keeps in-frame sequences with V and J called. Part of the clones is missing from these tables; in studies checked, under half for an unresolved V gene and the rest for unknown reasons. The V and J calls and the clone size are those of that table, but D and trimming were determined from the DNA. The sample table shows 90,000 to 110,000 clones, and around 78% are seen once. 5.6% of the sample goes to the ten largest clones.

CDR1 and CDR2, per the germline V gene, are SGHDT and YYEEEE. The CDR3 starts with the cysteine, ends with the phenylalanine, and has 16 residues. Here the CDR3 DNA is all that survives: 48 bases in frame from base 1. Germline trimming: 2 bases from V, 3 bases from J; junction bases outside gene matches: 6. The cohort consisted of 600 or so healthy bone marrow donors. Cohort members were all nominally healthy when sampled, although unrecorded immune exposures were likely present. The donor tested CMV seronegative, placing the donor among the 350 to 400 seronegative members of the cohort. A peripheral blood sample was collected from each donor, and TCR beta sequencing was performed on peripheral blood mononuclear cells. The Qiagen DNeasy Blood Extraction Kit was used to extract genomic DNA from the blood cell samples.

The chain is made from TRBV5-6 and TRBJ2-3; 10 central bases correspond to TRBD2. Material for sequencing was PBMCs. The receptor's source is a male donor in good health and CMV-seronegative. For the CDR3, the sequence is CASSLTASGSTDTQYF. At the DNA level, the sequence is TGTGCCAGCAGCTTAACGGCTAGCGGGAGTACAGATACGCAGTATTTT. Reference TRBV5-6 and TRBJ2-3 genes cover what lies past the CDR3, so the full variable domain is DAGVTQSPTHLIKTRGQQVTLRCSPKSGHDTVSWYQQALGQGPQFIFQYYEEEERQRGNFPDRFSGHQFPNYSSELNVNALLLGDSALYLCASSLTASGSTDTQYFGPGTRLTVL.